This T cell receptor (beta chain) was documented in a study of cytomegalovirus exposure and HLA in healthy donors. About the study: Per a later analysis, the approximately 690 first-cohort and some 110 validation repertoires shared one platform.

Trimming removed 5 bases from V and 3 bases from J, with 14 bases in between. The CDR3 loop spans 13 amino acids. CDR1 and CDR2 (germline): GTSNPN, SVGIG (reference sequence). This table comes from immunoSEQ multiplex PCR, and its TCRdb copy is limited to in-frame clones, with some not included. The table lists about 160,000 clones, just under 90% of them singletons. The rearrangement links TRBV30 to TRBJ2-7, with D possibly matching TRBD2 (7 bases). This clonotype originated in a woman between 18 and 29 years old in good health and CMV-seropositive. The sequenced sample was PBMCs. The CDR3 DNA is TGTGCCTGGGCATGGGGGGGCGGCTACGAGCAGTACTTC. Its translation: CAWAWGGGYEQYF.